This T cell receptor (beta chain) was sequenced for a study of Graves' ophthalmopathy and Graves' hyperthyroidism. Findings and caveats of the study: The authors also found most expanded thyroid clonotypes above 0.001 frequency in blood.

Scientists amplified the TCR beta CDR3 regions from RNA transcripts. After a first-round RT-PCR with HTBI primers, a second-round multiplex PCR was run. Via MiXCR, TCRdb re-called the multiplex PCR reads, giving one row per CDR3 protein. The sample lists hundreds of thousands of distinct CDR3 sequences; roughly 21% were seen once. Newly diagnosed hyperthyroidism donors, aged 18 to 65, duration under 2 months. The PBMC fraction was derived from about 9.2 ml of fresh peripheral blood. In this sample, this clonotype turned up many times. Its target is unknown. This CDR3 region has 12 residues. Germline assignment: CDR1 DFQATT and CDR2 SNEGSKA (reference sequence). Trimming took 3 bases from V and 2 from J, leaving 7 bases between them.

V is TRBV20-1 and J is TRBJ2-5, with a weak D call TRBD2 (5 bases). Specimen: peripheral blood. This receptor was obtained from a young woman with stable Graves' hyperthyroidism. CDR3 amino acids: CSARRAQETQYF. CDR3 coding DNA: TGCAGTGCTAGGAGGGCACAAGAGACCCAGTACTTC.